This record covers a single T cell receptor beta chain. V was pared by 2 bases and J by 5 bases, with 7 bases between. Germline V gives CDR1 SGHNT, CDR2 YYREEE (reference sequence). The CDR3 sequence is 12 residues long. The record originates from a study of shared T cell receptors in the human thymus. The method was immunoSEQ multiplex PCR; TCRdb's version includes in-frame clones alone and lacks a portion of them. The sample yields about 730,000 clones, 80% to 90% seen once. These same records also appear under a second study, on human thymus T cells. That source reports: Overlap was high between thymic repertoires from unrelated individuals, as reported in related research.

The chain combines TRBV5-4 with TRBJ2-5; the D is unclear. This TCR was recovered from a girl in the first two years of life with a congenital heart defect. The sample comprised thymocytes. CDR3 sequence reads: CASSFEVETQYF. The CDR3 bases are TGTGCCAGCAGCTTCGAGGTTGAGACCCAGTACTTC.